The rows below give T cell receptor beta chains drawn from one sample of a study of OX40 agonist ivuxolimab in advanced cancers. The protocol was immunoSEQ multiplex PCR, while the TCRdb copy is restricted to in-frame clones and leaves out a portion. The data hold approximately 99,000 clones, with roughly 95% observed a single time. The sample was CD4+ or CD8+ T cells sorted from blood, taken in a trial of the OX40 agonist ivuxolimab. These receptors all come from an adult with an advanced solid tumor such as melanoma, head and neck, liver or kidney cancer. Both conserved end residues are part of each CDR3. The D gene is left open where the match is weak. Clone size is shown for a subset of rows, as once, few, many or a class of expanded clone.

size: .; J: TRBJ2-7; V: TRBV4-1; D: TRBD1; CDR3: CASSQRKTGEAYEQYF; DNA: TGCGCCAGCAGCCAGCGGAAGACAGGGGAGGCCTACGAGCAGTACTTC
size: .; J: TRBJ1-1; V: TRBV6-5; D: TRBD1; CDR3: CASSPQGRGQAFF; DNA: TGTGCCAGCAGTCCCCAGGGCAGGGGGCAGGCTTTCTTT
size: .; J: TRBJ1-2; V: TRBV18; D: .; CDR3: CASSPPRALREGYTF; DNA: TGTGCCAGCTCACCACCAAGGGCCCTAAGGGAAGGCTACACCTTC
size: .; J: TRBJ2-3; V: TRBV9; D: .; CDR3: CASSGGHSTDTQYF; DNA: TGTGCCAGCAGCGGGGGACACAGCACAGATACGCAGTATTTT
size: once; J: TRBJ2-2; V: TRBV2; D: TRBD1; CDR3: CASGQENTGELFF; DNA: TGTGCCAGCGGACAGGAGAACACCGGGGAGCTGTTTTTT
size: .; J: TRBJ1-5; V: TRBV7-2; D: .; CDR3: CASSLDGGYGSNQPQHF; DNA: TGTGCCAGCAGCTTAGACGGGGGCTATGGTAGCAATCAGCCCCAGCATTTT
size: .; J: TRBJ2-2; V: TRBV30; D: TRBD1; CDR3: CARPGQGAGELFF; DNA: TGTGCTCGGCCGGGACAGGGGGCCGGGGAGCTGTTTTTT
size: .; J: TRBJ2-1; V: TRBV18; D: .; CDR3: CASSPGSNEQFF; DNA: TGTGCCAGCTCACCGGGTTCCAATGAGCAGTTCTTC
size: once; J: TRBJ1-2; V: TRBV11-2; D: TRBD1; CDR3: CASRGDSNYGYTF; DNA: TGTGCCAGCAGGGGGGACAGTAACTATGGCTACACCTTC
size: .; J: TRBJ1-3; V: TRBV28; D: .; CDR3: CASSFGGSGNTIYF; DNA: TGTGCCAGCAGTTTCGGGGGCTCTGGAAACACCATATATTTT
size: .; J: TRBJ2-7; V: TRBV6-5; D: .; CDR3: CASSSPGRTYEQYF; DNA: TGTGCCAGCAGTTCCCCGGGACGGACCTACGAGCAGTACTTC
size: .; J: TRBJ2-6; V: TRBV5-6; D: TRBD1; CDR3: CASRPTGAGANVLTF; DNA: TGTGCCAGCAGACCGACAGGGGCCGGGGCCAACGTCCTGACTTTC